The rows below give T cell receptor beta chains drawn from one sample of a study of CD8 T cells in ankylosing spondylitis. From the 5' RACE reads, TCRdb called clonotypes with MiXCR, one entry per CDR3 protein. The sample has around 320,000 distinct CDR3 sequences, 20% to 25% seen once. The sequencing input was blood, either unsorted or a sorted T cell fraction (not recorded which). The receptors shown here come from a female donor with ankylosing spondylitis or in good health (not recorded which). CDR3s include the opening cysteine and the closing phenylalanine or tryptophan. D genes are given only for firm matches. Only some rows state a clone size, as once, few, many or a class for expanded clones.

D gene,clone size,J gene,V gene,CDR3 protein,CDR3 DNA
NA,few,TRBJ2-2,TRBV4-3,CASSQEVGTRNTGELFF,TGCGCCAGCAGCCAAGAAGTCGGGACGAGGAACACCGGGGAGCTGTTTTTT
NA,NA,TRBJ2-1,TRBV27,CASSLAPELSSYNEQFF,TGTGCCAGCAGTTTGGCACCGGAGCTTAGCTCCTACAATGAGCAGTTCTTC
TRBD2,few,TRBJ2-4,TRBV20-1,CSCQGLAGGKNIQYF,TGCAGTTGCCAGGGACTAGCGGGCGGCAAAAACATTCAGTACTTC
NA,NA,TRBJ2-1,TRBV15,CATSSDLSSYNEQFF,TGTGCCACCAGCAGTGACCTGAGCTCCTACAATGAGCAGTTCTTC
NA,NA,TRBJ1-5,TRBV20-1,CSAHNPNRAQHF,TGCAGTGCTCACAACCCAAACAGGGCCCAGCATTTT
NA,few,TRBJ1-1,TRBV20-1,CSAGRDGMNTEAFF,TGCAGTGCTGGCAGGGACGGAATGAACACTGAAGCTTTCTTT
NA,many,TRBJ1-1,TRBV10-3,CATRTRGDTEAFF,TGTGCCACCAGGACCCGGGGAGACACTGAAGCTTTCTTT
NA,NA,TRBJ2-3,TRBV7-3,CASPEFSNSSGTDTQYF,TGTGCCAGCCCGGAGTTCTCTAATTCCTCGGGTACAGATACGCAGTATTTT
NA,few,TRBJ1-5,TRBV6-5,CASSYVGAGQPQHF,TGTGCCAGCAGTTACGTTGGGGCTGGGCAGCCCCAGCATTTT
NA,few,TRBJ2-3,TRBV4-3,CASSPGHPTTDTQYF,TGCGCCAGCAGCCCCGGACACCCAACCACAGATACGCAGTATTTT
NA,NA,TRBJ2-5,TRBV20-1,CSARVAGETQYF,TGCAGTGCTAGGGTAGCCGGGGAGACCCAGTACTTC
TRBD1,many,TRBJ2-1,TRBV29-1,CSVEDPTGYNEQFF,TGCAGCGTTGAAGACCCGACAGGGTACAATGAGCAGTTCTTC
TRBD2,NA,TRBJ2-1,TRBV12-3/TRBV12-4,CASSLRTSGRRDSNEQFF,TGTGCCAGCAGTTTACGGACTAGCGGGAGGAGGGACTCGAATGAGCAGTTCTTC
NA,few,TRBJ2-7,TRBV6-2/TRBV6-3,CASSFRPSYEQYF,TGTGCCAGCAGTTTTCGGCCCTCCTACGAGCAGTACTTC
NA,few,TRBJ1-6,TRBV20-1,CSARGQDPYNSPLHF,TGCAGTGCTAGAGGGCAGGATCCCTATAATTCACCCCTCCACTTT